The text below deals with one T cell receptor beta chain. Its antigen is unknown. Adult Caucasians living in Nashville, Tennessee made up all of the donors. This sample is part of a study of shared clonotypes between healthy human individuals. The assay was immunoSEQ multiplex PCR, and TCRdb's table has in-frame clones only and misses some. This table holds 1,400,000 or so clones, 98% to 99% found once. The CDR3 loop spans 14 amino acids. V was clipped by 6 bases and J by 8 bases, with 17 bases between them. Per the germline V gene, CDR1 is MNHNS and CDR2 is SASEGT. Regarding the study as a whole: Sample collection involved blood only; tissue repertoires are likely different.

Sequences were obtained from naive CD4+ T cells sorted from blood. Subset given: CD45RA+ positively selected. This sequence was found in a man younger than 40 in good health. The chain recombines TRBV6-1 with TRBJ2-1, with D possibly TRBD2 on 6 matching bases. CDR3 sequence: CASSRDLVVDEQFF. The CDR3 DNA reads TGTGCCAGCAGCCGGGACTTAGTCGTCGATGAGCAGTTCTTC.